Presented here are 14 T cell receptor beta chains from one specimen sequenced in a study of molecular identifiers for immune sequencing clone quantification. TCRdb passed the PCR reads through MiXCR, listing each CDR3 protein once. This table has 60,000 to 70,000 distinct CDR3 sequences, under 20% appearing once. Sequenced sample: naive CD8+ T cells from blood, with Jurkat cell RNA spiked in. Regarding subset: FACS-sorted CD8+CD4-CCR7+CD45RA+ naive T cells. Receptor source: a human donor in good health. Some libraries in this study had Jurkat cell RNA spiked in.

This clonotype was counted many times. CDR3 DNA sequence: TGCGCCAGCAGCCAAGATAGGAATGAGCAGTTCTTC. It yields the protein CASSQDRNEQFF. This sequence joins TRBV4-1 and TRBJ2-1; D gene ambiguous. CDR1 is MGHRA and CDR2 is YSYEKL in the germline V gene. CDR3 length equals 12 residues. The germline V and J ends were trimmed by 0 bases and 7 bases, with 4 bases remaining between them.

This clonotype was counted many times. This sequence joins TRBV6-8 and TRBJ2-7, with D unresolved. CDR1 is MNHGY and CDR2 is SAAAGT in the germline V gene. The CDR3 runs 15 residues. The V gene lost 0 bases and the J gene lost 7 bases, with 16 bases spanning the gap. Here the CDR3 reads CASSYSKIVRPEQYF. Here the CDR3 DNA reads TGTGCCAGCAGTTACTCGAAGATCGTGCGCCCTGAGCAGTACTTC.

Notes on this clonotype: A much larger clone lies one base from this, so it may be a read error. This chain uses TRBV9 with TRBJ2-3; D remains unclear. This CDR3 has 14 amino acids. Between the trimmed V and J ends, which lost 0 bases and 3 bases, there was a span of 8 bases. CDR1 is SGDLS and CDR2 is YYNGEE in the germline V gene. The CDR3, as DNA: TGTGCCAGCAGCGTAGGTTCGGAGACAGATACGCAGTATTTT. Its translation is CASSVGSETDTQYF.

This clonotype has a count of ten or more. The rearrangement links TRBV5-6 to TRBJ2-7; TRBD2 agrees at 9 bases. CDR3 length: 16 amino acids. Germline V lookup: CDR1 SGHDT, CDR2 YYEEEE. J was trimmed by 7 bases and V by 5 bases; bases with no gene match: 16. The CDR3 loop is CASRPGVAGVLGEQYF. The CDR3 DNA reads TGTGCCAGCAGACCCGGGGTAGCGGGAGTATTGGGAGAGCAGTACTTC.

At least ten counts were recorded for this clonotype. The chain links TRBV11-2 to TRBJ2-7, with D possibly matching TRBD2 (5 bases). The CDR3 spans 13 residues. The V end was cut by 6 bases, the J end by 0 bases, with 9 bases between. Germline assignment: CDR1 SGHAT and CDR2 FQNNGV. The DNA for the CDR3 is TGTGCCAGCAGTTTTACTAGCTCCTACGAGCAGTACTTC. Translating gives CASSFTSSYEQYF.

This clonotype was counted ten times or more. The chain has TRBV2 and TRBJ2-3; 7 nucleotides line up with TRBD2. This CDR3 region has 13 residues. Losses at the gene ends were 9 bases for V and 5 bases for J; bases not matched to a gene: 8. Germline CDR1 reads SNHLY; CDR2 reads FYNNEI. CDR3 region: CARSEVAGDTQYF. In nucleotides, the CDR3 is TGTGCCAGGAGCGAGGTAGCGGGAGATACGCAGTATTTT.

This clonotype was observed many times. This sequence joins TRBV2 and TRBJ2-7; 7 nucleotides line up with TRBD1. CDR3 length equals 15 residues. CDR1 and CDR2 (germline): SNHLY, FYNNEI. With 0 bases clipped from V and 2 bases from J, the junction kept 4 bases outside the gene matches. The DNA of the CDR3 is TGTGCCAGCAGTGAAGCGCCCGGGACAGCCTACGAGCAGTACTTC. Amino acid sequence: CASSEAPGTAYEQYF.

This clonotype came up a few times. The chain links TRBV19 to TRBJ2-1; D unresolved. Germline V lookup: CDR1 LNHDA, CDR2 SQIVND (reference sequence). The V end lost 11 bases, the J end lost 3 bases, and 11 bases lay between the germline ends. The CDR3 is 12 residues long. CDR3 sequence (DNA): TGTGCCGTAGGATGGGGCTACAATGAGCAGTTCTTC. Translation gives CAVGWGYNEQFF.

This clonotype appeared many times. This sequence joins TRBV2 and TRBJ1-1; D may be TRBD1 (5 bases). Between the trimmed V and J ends, which lost 9 bases and 8 bases, there was a span of 19 bases. This CDR3 is 13 amino acids long. Germline CDR1 SNHLY, CDR2 FYNNEI. In nucleotides, the CDR3 is TGTGCCAGAGGGGAAAGGATGGCCCCAGAAGCTTTCTTT. It translates to CARGERMAPEAFF.

This clonotype was picked up many times. V usage is TRBV6-5 and J usage is TRBJ2-6; D is perhaps TRBD1 (6 bases). The CDR3 has 18 amino acids. Germline lookup yields CDR1 MNHEY and CDR2 SVGAGI. The V gene lost 0 bases and the J gene lost 0 bases, with 12 bases spanning the gap. The CDR3, as DNA: TGTGCCAGCAGTTACTCTACCGGACAGCTCTCTGGGGCCAACGTCCTGACTTTC. This encodes CASSYSTGQLSGANVLTF.

This clonotype showed up many times. The chain combines TRBV20-1 with TRBJ2-4; TRBD2 matches 8 bases. Trimming took 5 bases from V and 8 from J; bases not matched to a gene: 17. The CDR3 length is 16 residues. Germline V gives CDR1 DFQATT, CDR2 SNEGSKA (reference sequence). The CDR3 coding sequence is TGCAGTGCTCGGCGGGAGGTATCCCAGGACGTAGACATTCAGTACTTC. This gives the protein CSARREVSQDVDIQYF.

Turning to this clonotype: This may stem from a read error, because a much larger clone lies one nucleotide away. The rearrangement links TRBV7-9 to TRBJ2-7; possibly TRBD1 or TRBD2 for D (6 bases each). Germline CDR1 SEHNR, CDR2 FQNEAQ (reference sequence). The CDR3 runs to 16 residues. The CDR3 spells CAGSTNPGATAYEQYF. The CDR3 region has the DNA TGTGCCGGCAGCACGAACCCGGGGGCGACCGCCTACGAGCAGTACTTC.

A remark on this clonotype: Because the CDR3 is missing its conserved closing phenylalanine or tryptophan, this is likely a read error. This chain joins TRBV27 and TRBJ2-6; no clear D. The V gene's germline CDR1 is MNHEY and CDR2 SMNVEV (reference sequence). The CDR3 is 18 residues long. The ends were cut back, 0 bases at V and 2 bases at J, with 14 bases in the middle. Here the CDR3 DNA reads TGTGCCAGCAGTTTATCTCCCGGTTTCCTGACTGGGGCCAACGTCCTGACTTCC. This sequence encodes CASSLSPGFLTGANVLTS.

This clonotype was counted ten times or more. The chain couples TRBV11-2 to TRBJ2-1; D ambiguous. Germline lookup yields CDR1 SGHAT and CDR2 FQNNGV. Trimming shortened V by 4 bases and J by 3 bases, and 10 bases separated the two germline ends. This CDR3 region has 14 residues. The CDR3: CASSSPYFYNEQFF. The DNA of the CDR3 is TGTGCCAGCAGCTCCCCCTACTTCTACAATGAGCAGTTCTTC.